These 28 T cell receptor beta chains were sequenced from one sample in a study of graft-versus-host responses after intestinal transplantation (dated by TCRdb to about 2021). No antigens are known for them. Receptors were amplified or captured by the immunoSEQ multiplex PCR assay. TCRdb holds this immuneACCESS table with in-frame rearrangements only. Some clones are missing; in checked studies, unresolved V genes explain under half, and the rest has no known cause. This sample comprises 65,000 to 85,000 clones, about nine tenths of them detected only once. The leading ten clones occupy around 8% of the sample. What this sample's time point label stands for: cells obtained before transplantation from donor or recipient. The source material was unstimulated CD8+ T cells sorted from spleen or lymph node cells, sampled before transplant. The source of these receptors is a human donor who was the organ donor for an intestinal transplant.

This clone was found once. V is TRBV11-2 and J is TRBJ1-2; 8 bases are shared with TRBD1. The CDR3 runs 15 residues. The V gene's germline CDR1 is SGHAT and CDR2 FQNNGV. The V gene end was trimmed by 0 bases and the J gene end by 8 bases; junction bases not matched to a gene: 8. The CDR3 DNA sequence: TGTGCCAGCAGCTTAGATGCGGGGACAGGCGGCGGCTACACCTTC. As protein: CASSLDAGTGGGYTF. Supplemented by reference TRBV11-2 and TRBJ1-2, the full variable domain reads EAGVAQSPRYKIIEKRQSVAFWCNPISGHATLYWYQQILGQGPKLLIQFQNNGVVDDSQLPKDRFSAERLKGVDSTLKIQPAKLEDSAVYLCASSLDAGTGGGYTFGSGTRLTVV.

This chain joins TRBV6-4 and TRBJ2-1; D unclear. This CDR3 is built from 12 residues. Trimming cost V 0 bases and J 7 bases, with 4 bases left between them. Germline V gene lookup returns CDR1 MRHNA and CDR2 SNTAGT. The CDR3 DNA sequence: TGTGCCAGCAGTGACTCGTTGAATGAGCAGTTCTTC. Translation gives CASSDSLNEQFF.

The rearrangement uses TRBV4-2 and TRBJ2-3; no definite D call. The V gene's germline CDR1 is LGHNA and CDR2 YNFKEQ. The CDR3 has 14 amino acids. Trimming stripped 8 bases from V and 0 bases from J, with 12 bases between. The CDR3, as DNA: TGTGCCAGCTCCCCCTTTGGTAGCACAGATACGCAGTATTTT. Its translation: CASSPFGSTDTQYF.

The V call is TRBV5-1, the J call TRBJ2-1, with 10 bases that match TRBD2. CDR1 and CDR2 from the germline V gene are SGHRS and YFSETQ. Unmatched junction bases numbered 7, after V lost 4 bases and J lost 0 bases. The CDR3 contains 17 residues. The CDR3 bases are TGCGCCAGCAGCCTCCGACTAGCGGGTATCTCCTACAATGAGCAGTTCTTC. Translating gives CASSLRLAGISYNEQFF.

This clone was seen a few times. V usage is TRBV4-1 and J usage is TRBJ1-1, with D maybe TRBD1 (5 bases). The CDR3 runs 13 residues. Per the germline V gene, CDR1 is MGHRA and CDR2 is YSYEKL. V was trimmed by 2 bases and J by 7 bases, leaving 11 bases between them. CDR3 residues: CASSQRTGYEAFF. CDR3 DNA: TGCGCCAGCAGCCAACGAACAGGCTATGAAGCTTTCTTT.

The CDR3 DNA reads as TGTGCCAGCAGAGATGACACGCCGGGGTACTTC. It codes for CASRDDTPGYF. The gene calls are TRBV6-1 and TRBJ2-7; D call uncertain. V was clipped by 6 bases and J by 12 bases, with 15 bases between them. Germline V gene lookup returns CDR1 MNHNS and CDR2 SASEGT. The CDR3 spans 11 residues.

This CDR3 is CASSPVTGRGSLFF. The CDR3 DNA sequence: TGCGCCAGCAGCCCAGTAACAGGCAGGGGTTCCCTGTTCTTC. This chain joins TRBV4-1 and TRBJ2-1; maybe TRBD1 (6 bases). This CDR3 is built from 14 residues. Trimming stripped 4 bases from V and 15 bases from J, with 22 bases between. Germline V gene lookup returns CDR1 MGHRA and CDR2 YSYEKL.

The DNA of the CDR3 is TGCGCCAGCAGCATCCTAAAGACCCAGTACTTC. Translated: CASSILKTQYF. The genes are TRBV5-1 and TRBJ2-5; D remains unclear. The germline V gene encodes CDR1 SGHRS and CDR2 YFSETQ. V lost 4 bases to trimming and J lost 6 bases, with 7 bases between them. CDR3 length: 11 amino acids.

This clone has only one observation. The chain couples TRBV10-3 to TRBJ2-7, with 7 positions matching TRBD1. There are 12 residues in the CDR3. CDR1 is ENHRY and CDR2 is SYGVKD in the germline V gene. Germline trimming cut 10 bases from V and 5 bases from J; bases unmatched to any gene: 8. The CDR3 reads CATETGSNEQYF. The DNA for the CDR3 is TGTGCCACCGAGACAGGGTCCAACGAGCAGTACTTC.

The chain links TRBV19 to TRBJ1-1; D is unresolved. Germline CDR1 LNHDA, CDR2 SQIVND (reference sequence). This CDR3 is built from 15 residues. V was clipped by 5 bases and J by 0 bases, with 13 bases between them. For the CDR3, the DNA is TGTGCCAGTAGTCCAAGGCAGGCAATGAACACTGAAGCTTTCTTT. Protein sequence: CASSPRQAMNTEAFF.

CDR3 nucleotides: TGTGCCAGCAGCTCCCCGGACAGTTCCTACGAGCAGTACTTC. Protein product: CASSSPDSSYEQYF. The chain is built from TRBV5-5 and TRBJ2-7; D might be TRBD1 (6 bases). The CDR3 loop spans 14 amino acids. V was shortened by 3 bases and J by 1 base, with 11 bases between the two germline ends. The germline gives CDR1 SGHKS, CDR2 YYEKEE (reference sequence).

V gene TRBV18 combines with J gene TRBJ2-7; D is possibly TRBD1 or TRBD2 (5 bases each). The CDR3 extends over 12 amino acids. Germline V lookup: CDR1 KGHSH, CDR2 LQKENI. V gave up 0 bases and J gave up 5 bases, with 5 bases separating them. CDR3 amino acids: CASSPPGDEQYF. The CDR3 DNA follows: TGTGCCAGCTCACCACCGGGGGACGAGCAGTACTTC.

The chain recombines TRBV2 with TRBJ2-3, with 9 nucleotides matching TRBD2. CDR3 size: 16 residues. Germline-derived CDR1 and CDR2 are SNHLY and FYNNEI. After removal of 1 base from V and 4 bases from J, the junction contained 6 bases not matched to a gene. The CDR3 DNA reads as TGTGCCAGCAGTGAAGGGCGGGGGGGCGTGGCAGATACGCAGTATTTT. Translated: CASSEGRGGVADTQYF.

The V and J genes are TRBV21-1 and TRBJ2-1; TRBD2 is the table's D call and was not checked against the DNA. TRBV21-1 is marked as a pseudogene. CDR3 length: 15 amino acids. This chain's CDR3 is CASLNGDSPHNEQFF. Here the CDR3 DNA reads TGTGCCAGCTTGAACGGGGACTCCCCCCACAATGAGCAGTTCTTC.

The rearrangement uses TRBV4-1 and TRBJ2-3; 7 bases are a match to TRBD2. There are 15 residues in the CDR3. Germline V CDR1 and CDR2: MGHRA, YSYEKL. V shed 4 bases and J 0 bases; nucleotides not matched to a gene: 4. The CDR3 loop reads CASSLRDYSTDTQYF. CDR3 sequence (DNA): TGCGCCAGCAGCCTCCGGGACTATAGCACAGATACGCAGTATTTT.

Comment on this clone: The same CDR3 also results from other DNA sequences found in this sample. The chain uses TRBV28 and TRBJ2-5; 7 nucleotides line up with TRBD1. The CDR3 has 14 amino acids. In germline, CDR1 is MDHEN, CDR2 SYDVKM. The J segment lost 2 bases and the V segment lost 5 bases, leaving 5 bases of the junction unmatched. The CDR3 DNA reads TGTGCCAGCAGTCCCGGGACAGATCAAGAGACCCAGTACTTC. Its protein product is CASSPGTDQETQYF. The full variable domain, in which reference TRBV28 and TRBJ2-5 provide the parts outside the CDR3, is DVKVTQSSRYLVKRTGEKVFLECVQDMDHENMFWYRQDPGLGLRLIYFSYDVKMKEKGDIPEGYSVSREKKERFSLILESASTNQTSMYLCASSPGTDQETQYFGPGTRLLVL.

The chain links TRBV6-1 to TRBJ2-7; the match to TRBD1 covers 7 bases. This CDR3 comprises 15 residues. Germline V CDR1 and CDR2: MNHNS, SASEGT. Trimming cost V 4 bases and J 2 bases; bases outside gene matches: 8. The CDR3 is CASSVTGEPPYEQYF. In DNA form, the CDR3 reads TGTGCCAGCAGTGTTACAGGGGAGCCTCCCTACGAGCAGTACTTC.

The genes are TRBV4-2 and TRBJ2-5, with 9 bases fitting TRBD1. The CDR3 loop spans 16 amino acids. Germline loops: CDR1 LGHNA, CDR2 YNFKEQ. V lost 2 bases, J lost 4 bases, and 8 bases stayed unmatched. CDR3: CASSQFPPGQGETQYF. The CDR3 DNA reads as TGTGCCAGCAGCCAATTCCCGCCGGGACAGGGAGAGACCCAGTACTTC.

The V and J genes are TRBV28 and TRBJ2-3; 14 bases match TRBD2. Trimming at V came to 5 bases and at J to 2 bases, leaving 18 bases not matched to a gene. The CDR3 covers 21 residues. Germline V gene lookup returns CDR1 MDHEN and CDR2 SYDVKM. The CDR3 region is CASSSFSTLGLAGVITDTQYF. In nucleotides, the CDR3 is TGTGCCAGCAGTAGTTTCTCCACCTTGGGACTAGCGGGGGTCATCACAGATACGCAGTATTTT.

The chain employs TRBV21-1 and TRBJ1-1; the D call TRBD1 from the table was never checked on the DNA. TRBV21-1 is described as a pseudogene. The CDR3 spans 16 residues. As DNA, the CDR3 is TGTGCCAGCAGCAAAGTAGGGACAGGGGGTGGGACTGAAGCTTTCTTT. This codes for CASSKVGTGGGTEAFF.

The chain uses TRBV7-8 and TRBJ2-1; 11 nucleotides agree with TRBD2. The CDR3 contains 16 residues. Germline CDR1 is SGHVS and CDR2 is FQNEAQ. With V trimmed by 1 base and J by 8 bases, 7 bases remained unmatched. For the CDR3, the DNA is TGTGCCAGCAGCTTAGAACTAGCGGGAGTCTGGGATGAGCAGTTCTTC. This gives the protein CASSLELAGVWDEQFF.

V is TRBV7-9 and J is TRBJ2-5; tentative D call: TRBD1 (5 bases). Germline lookup yields CDR1 SEHNR and CDR2 FQNEAQ (reference sequence). The V and J ends lost 3 bases and 2 bases respectively, with 13 bases between them. There are 15 residues in the CDR3. The CDR3: CASSLTHDRQETQYF. CDR3 DNA sequence: TGTGCCAGCAGCTTGACTCACGACAGACAAGAGACCCAGTACTTC.

This clone is a singleton in its sample. V is TRBV18 and J is TRBJ1-1; D unresolved. V was trimmed by 3 bases and J by 3 bases, leaving 11 bases between them. The CDR3 sequence is 14 residues long. CDR1 is KGHSH, CDR2 LQKENI, per germline. The CDR3 here is CASSPAPGYTEAFF. The CDR3 coding sequence is TGTGCCAGCTCACCCGCTCCGGGCTACACTGAAGCTTTCTTT.

The rearrangement joins TRBV7-2 to TRBJ1-1, with D hard to call. The germline gives CDR1 SGHTA, CDR2 FQGNSA. This CDR3 spans 13 amino acids. Trimming shortened V by 0 bases and J by 11 bases, and 13 bases separated the two germline ends. The CDR3 protein is CASSLAVTDTAFF. CDR3 DNA sequence: TGTGCCAGCAGCTTAGCGGTAACGGATACGGCTTTCTTT.

The chain recombines TRBV4-2 with TRBJ1-1; a weak D match, TRBD1 (5 bases). V was shortened by 0 bases and J by 1 base, with 9 bases between the two germline ends. This CDR3 has 15 amino acids. In germline, CDR1 is LGHNA, CDR2 YNFKEQ. The CDR3 spells CASSQDGTSNTEAFF. DNA of the CDR3: TGTGCCAGCAGCCAAGACGGGACGTCGAACACTGAAGCTTTCTTT.

This chain joins TRBV30 and TRBJ1-1; D ambiguous. Trimming shortened V by 4 bases and J by 4 bases, and 13 bases separated the two germline ends. The germline gives CDR1 GTSNPN, CDR2 SVGIG (reference sequence). The CDR3 runs 13 residues. CDR3: CAWIPLVSTEAFF. The CDR3 bases are TGTGCCTGGATACCCCTTGTATCCACTGAAGCTTTCTTT.

This clone has only one observation. The chain carries TRBV7-7 and TRBJ1-1; weak D call: TRBD1 (5 bases). CDR1 SSHAT and CDR2 FNYEAQ come from the germline V gene (reference sequence). The CDR3 spans 13 residues. Between the trimmed V and J ends, which lost 2 bases and 4 bases, there was a span of 8 bases. The CDR3 protein is CASSLSRATEAFF. The CDR3 DNA reads TGTGCCAGCAGCTTAAGCAGGGCCACTGAAGCTTTCTTT.

The chain employs TRBV4-1 and TRBJ2-7; weak D call: TRBD1 (6 bases). Trimming cost V 0 bases and J 2 bases, with 11 bases left between them. Germline V gives CDR1 MGHRA, CDR2 YSYEKL. The CDR3 sequence is 15 residues long. As DNA, the CDR3 is TGCGCCAGCAGCCAAGATGGGGGCACCACCTACGAGCAGTACTTC. Protein product: CASSQDGGTTYEQYF.